The entry that follows covers one TCR beta chain sequence. Its antigen remains unidentified. Looked up from germline, CDR1 is SGHDN and CDR2 is FVKESK. The CDR3 runs 18 residues. V was clipped by 1 base and J by 2 bases, with 17 bases between them. These data come from a study of T cells in localized non-small cell lung cancer. General study points: The tumor had only one region sequenced, so heterogeneity remains possible. Uninvolved adjacent lung showed the highest T cell clonality, exceeding tumor.

Profiled with immunoSEQ multiplex PCR; TCRdb holds only in-frame clones, not every one. This table holds about 830 clones, about 32% found once. This receptor was obtained from an older male donor with stage III lung adenocarcinoma. The gene calls are TRBV14 and TRBJ2-2; the D gene is possibly TRBD1 (5 bases). The source material was lung tumor tissue, sampled before any cancer treatment. The CDR3 DNA reads TGTGCCAGCAGCCAAGTCCGCAGGGTATGGGCTAACACCGGGGAGCTGTTTTTT. Translation: CASSQVRRVWANTGELFF.